The entry below describes one T cell receptor (beta chain). Mismatch with germline at one junction end may stem from a read error. Germline V lookup: CDR1 MNHEY, CDR2 SVGAGI. The CDR3 loop spans 15 amino acids. This entry is derived from a study of tumor-infiltrating lymphocytes in primary liver carcinoma. Co-extraction of both nucleic acids (RNA and DNA) used roughly 19-33 mg of unsorted bulk tissue. Among the patients, all had chronic HBV infection and none had been treated. Total RNA (around 0.45 ug) served as template for TCR beta cDNA synthesis primed by a constant-region primer. Three rounds of nested multiplex PCR with slightly modified ARM-PCR produced TCR beta libraries. Both of the initial two PCR rounds ran for approximately 11 cycles and employed TRBV1-TRBV30 forward primers alongside a C-beta reverse primer. Each CDR3 protein is one row after TCRdb ran MiXCR on the multiplex PCR reads. This sample has 65,000 to 90,000 distinct CDR3 sequences, with 72% found just once.

What was sequenced was liver tumor tissue from sampling region 1. The sample's subset: tumor region T1, superior pole. This TCR came from a man in his forties with primary liver carcinoma and hepatitis B virus infection. The V call is TRBV6-5, the J call TRBJ2-2; D could derive from TRBD1 or TRBD2 (5 bases each). For the CDR3, the DNA is TGTGTCAGCAGTTACACAGTGGACGGCACCGGGGACCTGTTTTTT. It yields the protein CVSSYTVDGTGDLFF.